This record looks at one T cell receptor beta chain sequence and its context. Antigen: not known. The junction had 10 bases not matched to a gene; V was cut back by 1 base and J by 9 bases. The CDR3 has 17 amino acids. Germline V CDR1 and CDR2: SGDLS, YYNGEE. Sequencing was performed with immunoSEQ multiplex PCR; in TCRdb, only in-frame clones are kept and a portion is missing. The sample records approximately 28,000 clones, over 80% being singletons. The data stem from a study of blood T cell dynamics during melanoma immunotherapy. Study summary: First-line therapy was either pembrolizumab or nivolumab with ipilimumab for metastatic melanoma.

Study conclusions and caveats: It remained unknown if the driving T cell clones were melanoma-specific. PBMC repertoires of eventual disease-control patients split at W3 into clonality or diversity gains.

Documented time point: week 3, after first cycle of checkpoint inhibitor. Samples come from before therapy and from week 3 after the first blockade cycle. The sample in question was blood, obtained from a patient treated with checkpoint blockade. The chain is built from TRBV9 and TRBJ2-1, with 13 bases that match TRBD2. This receptor was taken from a human donor with melanoma. The CDR3 sequence is CASSVHWTSGRFGEQFF. The CDR3 bases are TGTGCCAGCAGCGTACACTGGACTAGCGGGAGATTCGGTGAGCAGTTCTTC. Full variable domain (rest looked up from reference TRBV9 and TRBJ2-1): DSGVTQTPKHLITATGQRVTLRCSPRSGDLSVYWYQQSLDQGLQFLIQYYNGEERAKGNILERFSAQQFPDLHSELNLSSLELGDSALYFCASSVHWTSGRFGEQFFGPGTRLTVL.